This T cell receptor (beta chain) is from a study of blood T cell repertoires in COVID-19. Whole-study context: The analysed material was cDNA or gDNA that came from T cells, B-cell-depleted T cells, or PBMCs.

V lost 4 bases to trimming and J lost 5 bases; unmatched junction nucleotides: 5. This CDR3 is built from 14 residues. The germline CDR1 and CDR2 sequences are LGHDT and YNNKEL (reference sequence). Within 2 weeks before study entry, exposed participants met a COVID-19 case. The table came from immunoSEQ multiplex PCR; TCRdb's copy has only in-frame clones and leaves some out. The profile shows 350,000 to 450,000 clones, nearly 90% of them singletons. The sample comprised PBMCs or T cells enriched from blood (not recorded which). This rearrangement joins TRBV3-1 (or the pseudogene TRBV3-2) to TRBJ1-5, with 7 bases matching TRBD1. The clonotype comes from a woman between 18 and 30 years old who had been exposed to COVID-19. As DNA, the CDR3 is TGTGCCAGCAGCCGGACAGGCCGGGATCAGCCCCAGCATTTT. Its protein is CASSRTGRDQPQHF.